The TCR beta chain under discussion was sequenced for a study of blood T cells in healthy people across ages. This clonotype was counted a few times. Germline lookup yields CDR1 SQVTM and CDR2 ANQGSEA. Trimming removed 8 bases from V and 6 bases from J, with 13 bases in between. The CDR3 is 12 amino acids. Sample-barcoded 5' priming and a J-beta primer mix drove a second PCR of about 6 to 12 cycles. Each cDNA molecule was tagged by a template-switch adaptor that had 12 random nucleotides. TCRdb re-called the 5' RACE reads with MiXCR, one entry per CDR3 protein. The sample has about 320,000 distinct CDR3 sequences; 25% to 30% are singletons.

The J gene is TRBJ1-4, the V gene TRBV29-1; D is undetermined. The sequencing input was blood. This TCR derives from a woman between 70 and 85 years old in good health. CDR3 sequence reads: CSCWEGDEKLFF. CDR3 DNA sequence: TGCAGCTGCTGGGAGGGAGATGAAAAACTGTTTTTT.